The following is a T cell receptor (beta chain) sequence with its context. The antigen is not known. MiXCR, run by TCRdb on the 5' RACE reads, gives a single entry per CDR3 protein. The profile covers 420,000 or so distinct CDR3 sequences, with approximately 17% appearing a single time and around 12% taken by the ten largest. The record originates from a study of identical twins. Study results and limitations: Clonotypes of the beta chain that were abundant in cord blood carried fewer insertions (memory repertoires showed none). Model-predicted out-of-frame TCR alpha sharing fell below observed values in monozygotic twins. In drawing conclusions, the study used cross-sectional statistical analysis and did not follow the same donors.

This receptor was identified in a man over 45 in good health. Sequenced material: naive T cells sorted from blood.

CDR3 region: CASSDPRGEQFF. The CDR3 coding sequence is TGTGCCAGCAGCGACCCAAGAGGTGAGCAGTTCTTC. The genes are TRBV5-4 and TRBJ2-1, with D unresolved. Germline CDR1 is SGHNT and CDR2 is YYREEE (reference sequence). This CDR3 has 12 residues. V dropped 4 bases and J dropped 9 bases, with 11 bases sitting between them.